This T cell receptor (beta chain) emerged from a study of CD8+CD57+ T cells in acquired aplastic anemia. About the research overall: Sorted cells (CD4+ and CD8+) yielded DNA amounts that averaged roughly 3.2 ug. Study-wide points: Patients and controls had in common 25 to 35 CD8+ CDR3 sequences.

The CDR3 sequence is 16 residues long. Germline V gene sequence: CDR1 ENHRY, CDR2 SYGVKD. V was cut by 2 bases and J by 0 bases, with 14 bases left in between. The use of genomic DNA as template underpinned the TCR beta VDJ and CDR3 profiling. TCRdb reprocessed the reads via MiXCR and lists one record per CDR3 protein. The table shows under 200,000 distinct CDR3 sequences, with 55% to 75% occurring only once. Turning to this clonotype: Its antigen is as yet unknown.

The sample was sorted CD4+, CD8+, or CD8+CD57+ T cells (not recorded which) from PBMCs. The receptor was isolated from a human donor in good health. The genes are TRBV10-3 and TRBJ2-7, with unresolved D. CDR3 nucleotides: TGTGCCATCAGTGAGAGGGAAGGGTCTAGCTCCTACGAGCAGTACTTC. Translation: CAISEREGSSSYEQYF.